Listed below are T cell receptor beta chains from one sample, sequenced in a study of OX40 agonist ivuxolimab in advanced cancers. Profiled with immunoSEQ multiplex PCR; TCRdb holds only in-frame clones, not every one. This table has tens of thousands of clones, over 75% appearing once. Here the sequenced sample was CD4+ or CD8+ T cells sorted from blood, taken in a trial of the OX40 agonist ivuxolimab. These TCRs come from an adult with an advanced solid tumor such as melanoma, head and neck, liver or kidney cancer. Each CDR3 is given with its conserved first and last residue. The D gene is left open where the match is weak. Some rows mark clone size as missing; the rest say once, few, many or name a class of expanded clone.

v_gene,d_gene,abundance,j_gene,CDR3nt,CDR3aa
TRBV30,.,many,TRBJ1-5,TGTGCCTGTAGGTCCCCAGGCAATCAGCCCCAGCATTTT,CACRSPGNQPQHF
TRBV11-3,.,.,TRBJ2-1,TGTGCCAGCAGCTTAAGATCGGATGAGCAGTTCTTC,CASSLRSDEQFF
TRBV9,TRBD1,.,TRBJ1-2,TGTGCCAGCACCAACCCCCCAGAGGGGGCCGGTGGCTACACCTTC,CASTNPPEGAGGYTF
TRBV5-6,.,.,TRBJ1-1,TGTGCCAGCAGCTTTCCGGGACAAACGAACACTGAAGCTTTCTTT,CASSFPGQTNTEAFF
TRBV5-4,.,.,TRBJ1-3,TGTGCCAGCAGCTCAGGGGTATTTGCTGGAAACACCATATATTTT,CASSSGVFAGNTIYF
TRBV30,.,once,TRBJ2-1,TGTGCCTGGAGAAAGAGGTCTTACAATGAGCAGTTCTTC,CAWRKRSYNEQFF
TRBV19,TRBD1,.,TRBJ1-1,TGTGCCAGTTTGGACAGGGAAACTGAAGCTTTCTTT,CASLDRETEAFF
TRBV11-2,.,.,TRBJ1-1,TGTGCCAGCAGCCCCCGGGACGCCTCAGGAGAAGCTTTCTTT,CASSPRDASGEAFF
TRBV6-5,TRBD1,.,TRBJ1-1,TGTGCCAGCAGCTCACCAACAGGGGAAACTGAAGCTTTCTTT,CASSSPTGETEAFF
TRBV7-3,TRBD1,.,TRBJ2-1,TGTGCCAGCAGCTTCGGTAGGGGGCAAGGGGAGCAGTTCTTC,CASSFGRGQGEQFF
TRBV10-2,TRBD2,.,TRBJ2-1,TGCGCCAGCTCGGCCGCGGGAGGGCCGTTCAATGAGCAGTTCTTC,CASSAAGGPFNEQFF
TRBV2,.,.,TRBJ1-4,TGTGCCAGTGGTAGGGGAGCTAATGAAAAACTGTTTTTT,CASGRGANEKLFF
TRBV18,.,.,TRBJ1-5,TGTGCCAGCTCACAGGGGTTCAATCAGCCCCAGCATTTT,CASSQGFNQPQHF
TRBV5-6,TRBD1,.,TRBJ1-4,TGTGCCAGCAGTTACAGGGGAGAAAAACTGTTTTTT,CASSYRGEKLFF
TRBV6-6,.,few,TRBJ1-1,TGTGCCAGCGGACCGGGGGGTAGTAACACTGAAGCTTTCTTT,CASGPGGSNTEAFF
TRBV19,.,.,TRBJ1-1,TGTGCCAGTAATAACCAGGAGGCCACTGAAGCTTTCTTT,CASNNQEATEAFF
TRBV2,.,once,TRBJ2-3,TGTGCCACCCAGCGGACCCCCTCAGATACGCAGTATTTT,CATQRTPSDTQYF
TRBV19,.,.,TRBJ1-5,TGTGCCAGTAGTATCGCAGGGGCGGGTCAGCCCCAGCATTTT,CASSIAGAGQPQHF
TRBV5-1,TRBD1,.,TRBJ2-5,TGCGCCAGCAGCTGGGGGGACAGGGGCGTAGAAGAGACCCAGTACTTC,CASSWGDRGVEETQYF
TRBV30,TRBD1,.,TRBJ1-1,TGTGCCTGGAGTGTACAGGGGATCATGAACACTGAAGCTTTCTTT,CAWSVQGIMNTEAFF
TRBV12-5,TRBD1,once,TRBJ1-4,TGTGCTAGTGGTCTCGGACAGGGGGCGTCTAATGAAAAACTGTTTTTT,CASGLGQGASNEKLFF
TRBV5-6,.,once,TRBJ1-3,TGTGCCAGCAGCTTGGGTCCGGGGGCGATCTCTGGAAACACCATATATTTT,CASSLGPGAISGNTIYF
TRBV18,.,.,TRBJ2-2,TGTGCCAGCTCACCACGCGGGGAGACGAACACCGGGGAGCTGTTTTTT,CASSPRGETNTGELFF
TRBV2,.,.,TRBJ1-4,TGTGCCAGCAGTGACCCACGGCCCGCAACTAATGAAAAACTGTTTTTT,CASSDPRPATNEKLFF
TRBV7-3,.,.,TRBJ1-1,TGTGCCAGCAGCCTAGGTGCAGGGTATGAAGCTTTCTTT,CASSLGAGYEAFF
TRBV6-5,.,.,TRBJ1-4,TGTGCCAGCAGTTACTCTGGGAATATACGGGAAAAACTGTTTTTT,CASSYSGNIREKLFF
TRBV7-9,.,.,TRBJ2-3,TGTGCCAGCAGCGGAGAGAGAAAACGGTCCGAAGATACGCAGTATTTT,CASSGERKRSEDTQYF
TRBV12-5,TRBD2,.,TRBJ2-1,TGTGCTAGTGGTTTGGTACGAGTAGCGGGGGGGACCCGAGAGCAGTTCTTC,CASGLVRVAGGTREQFF
TRBV4-3,.,once,TRBJ2-1,TGCGCCAGCAGCCAAGAGTCCCGCTCCTACAATGAGCAGTTCTTC,CASSQESRSYNEQFF
TRBV2,TRBD1,.,TRBJ1-1,TGTGCCAGCAGTGACATACCAGGGGGCTGGACTGAAGCTTTCTTT,CASSDIPGGWTEAFF
TRBV11-2,.,.,TRBJ2-1,TGTGCCAGCAGCTTGGGGTTGGGTACTGAGCAGTTCTTC,CASSLGLGTEQFF
TRBV5-1,.,.,TRBJ2-6,TGCGCCAGCAGCTTGGAGGGGAATGTGGCCTCTGGGGCCAACGTCCTGACTTTC,CASSLEGNVASGANVLTF
TRBV6-6,TRBD1,.,TRBJ1-2,TGTGCCAGCAGGGGACAGGTAAAGAGCTATGGCTACACCTTC,CASRGQVKSYGYTF
TRBV2,TRBD1,.,TRBJ1-5,TGTGCCAGCGCCCCCGGACAGGGGCAGCCCCAGCATTTT,CASAPGQGQPQHF
TRBV7-8,TRBD2,.,TRBJ2-7,TGTGCCAGCAGCTTAGTTAGCTCGGCGGGAGGCAACTCCTACGAGCAGTACTTC,CASSLVSSAGGNSYEQYF
TRBV6-4,.,once,TRBJ2-6,TGTGCCAGCTCCTTAGACCGAGTCTCTGGGGCCAACGTCCTGACTTTC,CASSLDRVSGANVLTF
TRBV7-9,.,.,TRBJ2-7,TGTGCCAGCAGCTTAGCGTCCCGCGAGCAGTACTTC,CASSLASREQYF
TRBV6-1,TRBD1,.,TRBJ2-1,TGTGCCAGCAGTGTGGACAGGGGTGAGCAGTTCTTC,CASSVDRGEQFF
TRBV2,.,.,TRBJ2-1,TGTGCCAGCAGTGATTTCGGGGGCAGCTCCTACAATGAGCAGTTCTTC,CASSDFGGSSYNEQFF
TRBV15,.,.,TRBJ1-4,TGTGCCACCAGCAGAGGGACATGGGAAAAACTGTTTTTT,CATSRGTWEKLFF
TRBV7-2,.,.,TRBJ2-5,TGTGCCAGCAGCCAATTGTGGCCTTCGCAAGAGACCCAGTACTTC,CASSQLWPSQETQYF
TRBV7-8,TRBD1,.,TRBJ1-1,TGTGCCAGCAGCAGAGCGGACAGGGGGACTGAAGCTTTCTTT,CASSRADRGTEAFF
TRBV19,TRBD1,few,TRBJ1-2,TGTGCCAGTAGCCGCGCGGACAGGGGGCTTAACTATGGCTACACCTTC,CASSRADRGLNYGYTF
TRBV6-6,.,.,TRBJ2-7,TGTGCCAGCAGTCCCGGGAGAGGCTACTCCTACGAGCAGTACTTC,CASSPGRGYSYEQYF
TRBV25-1,.,.,TRBJ2-3,TGTGCCAGCAGTTTGCCAGGGGGCACAGATACGCAGTATTTT,CASSLPGGTDTQYF
TRBV27,.,.,TRBJ2-2,TGTGCCAGCAGGCGAGCAGGGGTAAACACCGGGGAGCTGTTTTTT,CASRRAGVNTGELFF
TRBV28,.,.,TRBJ2-7,TGTGCCAGCAGGATGCCGGGACCCTCAACCTCCTACGAGCAGTACTTC,CASRMPGPSTSYEQYF
TRBV5-6,TRBD1,.,TRBJ1-1,TGTGCCAGCAGTTTTTGGACAGGGGTGGCCGAAGCTTTCTTT,CASSFWTGVAEAFF
TRBV5-5,TRBD2,many,TRBJ2-7,TGTGCCAGCAGCCAAGCTGGGGATAGCGGGGGAGTTTGGGAGCAGTACTTC,CASSQAGDSGGVWEQYF
TRBV5-4,TRBD2,once,TRBJ2-7,TGCGCCAGCAGCCCCGGACTAGCGGTCCCTTACGAGCAGTACTTC,CASSPGLAVPYEQYF
TRBV19,TRBD2,.,TRBJ2-5,TGTGCCAGTAGTAAAGCGGGACTGGAGACCCAGTACTTC,CASSKAGLETQYF
TRBV7-2,.,.,TRBJ2-2,TGTGCCAGCAGTAAGGACCTCCACGGGGAGCTGTTTTTT,CASSKDLHGELFF
TRBV29-1,.,few,TRBJ2-5,TGCAGCGTTGATACGGGGACCCAAGAGACCCAGTACTTC,CSVDTGTQETQYF
TRBV30,.,.,TRBJ1-5,TGTGCCTGGGGGGTTGGCGGGGGCGCGGGGGATCGTCAGCCCCAGCATTTT,CAWGVGGGAGDRQPQHF
TRBV30,TRBD1,.,TRBJ2-1,TGTGCCTGGAGTGGACAGGGGGCGAGGATTTACAATGAGCAGTTCTTC,CAWSGQGARIYNEQFF
TRBV6-1,.,few,TRBJ2-5,TGTGCCAGCAGTGATGCAGCATTTCAACAAGAGACCCAGTACTTC,CASSDAAFQQETQYF